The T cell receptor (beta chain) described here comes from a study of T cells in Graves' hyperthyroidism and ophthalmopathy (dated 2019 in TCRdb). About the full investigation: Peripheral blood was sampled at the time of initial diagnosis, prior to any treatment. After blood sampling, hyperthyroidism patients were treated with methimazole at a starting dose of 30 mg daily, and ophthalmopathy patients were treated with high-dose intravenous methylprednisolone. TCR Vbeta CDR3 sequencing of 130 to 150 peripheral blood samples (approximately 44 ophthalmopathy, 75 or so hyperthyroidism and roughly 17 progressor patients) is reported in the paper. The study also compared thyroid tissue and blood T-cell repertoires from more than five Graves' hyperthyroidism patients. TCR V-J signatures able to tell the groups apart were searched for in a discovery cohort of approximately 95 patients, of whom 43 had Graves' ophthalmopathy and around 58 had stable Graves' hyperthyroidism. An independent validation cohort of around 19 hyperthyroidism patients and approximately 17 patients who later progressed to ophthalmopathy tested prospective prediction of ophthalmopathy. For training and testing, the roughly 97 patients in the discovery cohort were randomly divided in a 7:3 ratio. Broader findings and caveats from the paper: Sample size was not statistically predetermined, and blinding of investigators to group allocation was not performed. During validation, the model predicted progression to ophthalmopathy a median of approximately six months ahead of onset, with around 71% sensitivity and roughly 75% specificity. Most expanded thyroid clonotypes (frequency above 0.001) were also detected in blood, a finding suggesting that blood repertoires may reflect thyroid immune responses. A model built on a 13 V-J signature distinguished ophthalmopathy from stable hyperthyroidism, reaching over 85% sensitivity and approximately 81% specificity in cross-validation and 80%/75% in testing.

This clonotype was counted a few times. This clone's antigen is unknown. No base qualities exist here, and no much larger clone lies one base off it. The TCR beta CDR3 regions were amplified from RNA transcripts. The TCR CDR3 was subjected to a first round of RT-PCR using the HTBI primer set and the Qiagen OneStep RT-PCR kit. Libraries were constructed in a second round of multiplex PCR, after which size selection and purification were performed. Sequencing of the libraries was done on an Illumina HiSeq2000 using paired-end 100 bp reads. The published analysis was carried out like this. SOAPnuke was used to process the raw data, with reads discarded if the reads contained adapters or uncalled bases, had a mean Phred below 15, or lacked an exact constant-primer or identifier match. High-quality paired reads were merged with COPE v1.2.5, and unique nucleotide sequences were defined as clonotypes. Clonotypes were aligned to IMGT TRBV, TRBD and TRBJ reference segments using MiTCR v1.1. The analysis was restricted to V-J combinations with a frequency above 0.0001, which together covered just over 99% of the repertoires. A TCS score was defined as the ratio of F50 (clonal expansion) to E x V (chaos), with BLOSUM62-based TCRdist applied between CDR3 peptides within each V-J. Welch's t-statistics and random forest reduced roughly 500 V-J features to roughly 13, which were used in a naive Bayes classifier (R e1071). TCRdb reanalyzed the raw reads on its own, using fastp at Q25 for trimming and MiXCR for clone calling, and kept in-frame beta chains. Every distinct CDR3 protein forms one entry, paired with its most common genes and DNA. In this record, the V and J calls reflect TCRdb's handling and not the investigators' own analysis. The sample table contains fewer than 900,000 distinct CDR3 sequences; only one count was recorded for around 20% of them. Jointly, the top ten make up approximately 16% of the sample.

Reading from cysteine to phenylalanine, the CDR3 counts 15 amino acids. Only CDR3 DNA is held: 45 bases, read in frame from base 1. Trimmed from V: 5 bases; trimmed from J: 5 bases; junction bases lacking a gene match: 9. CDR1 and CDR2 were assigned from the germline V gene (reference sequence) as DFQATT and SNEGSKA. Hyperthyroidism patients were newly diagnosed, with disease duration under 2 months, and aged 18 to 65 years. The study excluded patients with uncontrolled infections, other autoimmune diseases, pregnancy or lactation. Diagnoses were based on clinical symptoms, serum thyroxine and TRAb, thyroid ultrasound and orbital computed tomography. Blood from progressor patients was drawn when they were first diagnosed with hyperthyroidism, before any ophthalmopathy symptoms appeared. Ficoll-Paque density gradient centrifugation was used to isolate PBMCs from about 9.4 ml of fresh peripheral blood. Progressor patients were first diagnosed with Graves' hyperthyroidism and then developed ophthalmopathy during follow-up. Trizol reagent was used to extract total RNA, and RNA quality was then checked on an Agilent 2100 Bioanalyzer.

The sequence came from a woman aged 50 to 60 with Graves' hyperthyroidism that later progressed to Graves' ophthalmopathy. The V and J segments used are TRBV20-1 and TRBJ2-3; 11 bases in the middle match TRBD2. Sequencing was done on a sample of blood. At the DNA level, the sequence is TGCAGTGCTCCTGATAGCGGGGGGGCCGTAGATACGCAGTATTTT. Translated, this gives CSAPDSGGAVDTQYF.